This T cell receptor (beta chain) was obtained from a study of shared clonotypes between healthy human individuals. In the CD4+ fraction, cells were divided into CD45RA+ naive and CD45RA-negative memory subsets. The DNA input per sorted-subset replicate PCR was about 190 ng, corresponding to around 28,000 T cell genomes. Method: immunoSEQ multiplex PCR; TCRdb's copy keeps in-frame clones and lacks some. The table records 800,000 to 1,200,000 clones, around 78% of them present only once. With 2 bases clipped from V and 7 bases from J, the junction kept 7 bases outside the gene matches. In germline, CDR1 is SGHDN, CDR2 FVKESK. The CDR3 extends over 14 amino acids.

The sequencing sample was made of memory CD4+ T cells from PBMCs. The subset is: CD45RA-negative fraction. The TCR comes from a man between 18 and 35 years old in good health. Some clones in this sample may be carry-over from other donors' samples. V usage is TRBV14 and J usage is TRBJ1-2, with 7 bases aligning to TRBD1. CDR3 protein: CASSQMVAGGGYTF. Here the CDR3 DNA reads TGTGCCAGCAGCCAAATGGTTGCAGGGGGTGGCTACACCTTC. Looking up the rest from reference TRBV14 and TRBJ1-2 gives the full variable domain: EAGVTQFPSHSVIEKGQTVTLRCDPISGHDNLYWYRRVMGKEIKFLLHFVKESKQDESGMPNNRFLAERTGGTYSTLKVQPAELEDSGVYFCASSQMVAGGGYTFGSGTRLTVV.